The clone carrying this T cell receptor beta chain was seen a few times. Its target is not known. The data were taken from a study of CXCR4 blockade with PD-1 therapy in pancreatic cancer. Overall study results and limits: More frequent amino acid clones had more nucleotide rearrangements, suggesting convergent selection. Intratumoral clonality (mean roughly 0.14) exceeded healthy blood (about 0.047) but did not track survival. Without paired alpha-beta data, shared specificity of dominant clones is unconfirmed.

Patients who provided the archived tumor blocks had not received neoadjuvant therapy before surgery. This CDR3 is 17 amino acids long. After removal of 7 bases from V and 0 bases from J, the junction contained 11 bases not matched to a gene. Germline lookup yields CDR1 SQVTM and CDR2 ANQGSEA. Assay used: immunoSEQ multiplex PCR; TCRdb lists only in-frame clones, some missing. The table records approximately 17,000 clones, around 72% of them present only once. This chain joins TRBV29-1 and TRBJ2-1, with TRBD2 matching 11 bases. Sequencing was carried out using tumor tissue. This TCR was recovered from a human donor with pancreatic ductal adenocarcinoma. CDR3 sequence reads: CSAGTSGGVSSYNEQFF. CDR3 DNA sequence: TGCAGCGCAGGGACTAGCGGAGGAGTCAGCTCCTACAATGAGCAGTTCTTC.